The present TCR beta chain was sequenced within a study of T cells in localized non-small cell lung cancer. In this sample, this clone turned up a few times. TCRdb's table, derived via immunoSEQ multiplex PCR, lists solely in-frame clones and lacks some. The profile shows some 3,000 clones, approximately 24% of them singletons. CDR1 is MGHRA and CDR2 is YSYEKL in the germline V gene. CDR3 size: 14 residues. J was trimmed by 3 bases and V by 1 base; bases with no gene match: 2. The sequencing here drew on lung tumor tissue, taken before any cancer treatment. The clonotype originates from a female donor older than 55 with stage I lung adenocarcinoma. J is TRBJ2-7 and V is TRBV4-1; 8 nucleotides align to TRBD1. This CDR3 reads CASSQVGQGYEQYF. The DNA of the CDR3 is TGCGCCAGCAGCCAAGTAGGACAGGGCTACGAGCAGTACTTC.